This T cell receptor (beta chain) was identified during a study of breast tumors, draining lymph nodes, adjacent tissues. This clonotype came up many times. TCRdb re-called the multiplex PCR reads through MiXCR, storing one row per CDR3 protein. The repertoire holds tens of thousands of distinct CDR3 sequences, with 35% to 50% as singletons. CDR1 is MGHRA and CDR2 is YSYEKL in the germline V gene. The CDR3 is made up of 15 amino acids. The germline V and J ends were trimmed by 1 base and 5 bases, with 11 bases remaining between them. The sequence was collected from a female donor with breast cancer. Some clones in this sample may be carry-over from other donors' samples. The sample taken for sequencing was breast tumor tissue. The chain recombines TRBV4-1 with TRBJ2-2; D is undetermined. The CDR3 region is CASSQVEYGTGELFF. The CDR3 region has the DNA TGCGCCAGCAGCCAAGTGGAGTATGGGACCGGGGAGCTGTTTTTT.